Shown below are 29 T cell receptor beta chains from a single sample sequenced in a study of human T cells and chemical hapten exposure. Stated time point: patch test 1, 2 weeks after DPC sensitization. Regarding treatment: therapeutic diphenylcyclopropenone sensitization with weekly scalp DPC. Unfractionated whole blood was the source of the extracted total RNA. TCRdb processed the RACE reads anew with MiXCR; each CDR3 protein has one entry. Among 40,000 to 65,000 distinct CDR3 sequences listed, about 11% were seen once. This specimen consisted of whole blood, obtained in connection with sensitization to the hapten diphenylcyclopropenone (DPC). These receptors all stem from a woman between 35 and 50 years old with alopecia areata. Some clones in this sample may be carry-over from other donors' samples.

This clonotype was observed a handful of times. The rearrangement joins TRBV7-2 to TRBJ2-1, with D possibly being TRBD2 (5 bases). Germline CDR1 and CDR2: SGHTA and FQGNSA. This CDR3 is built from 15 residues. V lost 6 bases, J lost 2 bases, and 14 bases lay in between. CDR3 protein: CASRLAILAYNEQFF. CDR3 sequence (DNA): TGTGCCAGCAGGCTAGCCATCTTAGCCTACAATGAGCAGTTCTTC.

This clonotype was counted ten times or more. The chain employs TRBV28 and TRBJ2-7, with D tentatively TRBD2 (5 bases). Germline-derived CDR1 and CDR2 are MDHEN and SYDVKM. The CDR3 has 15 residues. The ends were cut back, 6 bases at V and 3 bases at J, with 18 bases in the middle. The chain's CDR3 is CASSGNSPSFYEQYF. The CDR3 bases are TGTGCCAGCAGCGGGAACTCTCCCAGCTTCTACGAGCAGTACTTC.

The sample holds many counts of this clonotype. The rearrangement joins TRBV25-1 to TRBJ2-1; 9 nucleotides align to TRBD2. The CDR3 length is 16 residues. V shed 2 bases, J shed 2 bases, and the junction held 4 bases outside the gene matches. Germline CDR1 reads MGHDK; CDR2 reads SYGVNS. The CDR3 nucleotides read TGTGCCAGCAGTGAAATGTCTAGCGGGGCCTACAATGAGCAGTTCTTC. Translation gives CASSEMSSGAYNEQFF.

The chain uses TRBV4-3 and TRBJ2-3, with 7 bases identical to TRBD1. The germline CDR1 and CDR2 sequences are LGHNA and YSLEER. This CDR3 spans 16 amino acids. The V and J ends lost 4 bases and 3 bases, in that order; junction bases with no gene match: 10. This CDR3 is CASSLDRAVMTDTQYF. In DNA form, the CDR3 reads TGCGCCAGCAGCCTAGACAGGGCGGTAATGACAGATACGCAGTATTTT.

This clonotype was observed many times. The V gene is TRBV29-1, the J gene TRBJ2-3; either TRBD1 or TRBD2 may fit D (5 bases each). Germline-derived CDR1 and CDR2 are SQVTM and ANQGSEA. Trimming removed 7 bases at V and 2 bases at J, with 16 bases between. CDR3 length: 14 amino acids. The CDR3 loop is CSAGAPHYTDTQYF. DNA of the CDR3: TGCAGCGCCGGGGCCCCCCATTACACAGATACGCAGTATTTT.

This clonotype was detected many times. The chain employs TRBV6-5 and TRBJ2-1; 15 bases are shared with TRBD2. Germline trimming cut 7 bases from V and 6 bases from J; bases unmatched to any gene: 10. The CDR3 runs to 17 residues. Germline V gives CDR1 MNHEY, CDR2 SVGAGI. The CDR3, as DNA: TGTGCCAGCACCAGGACTAGCGGGGGGGGCCACGCCAATGAGCAGTTCTTC. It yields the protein CASTRTSGGGHANEQFF.

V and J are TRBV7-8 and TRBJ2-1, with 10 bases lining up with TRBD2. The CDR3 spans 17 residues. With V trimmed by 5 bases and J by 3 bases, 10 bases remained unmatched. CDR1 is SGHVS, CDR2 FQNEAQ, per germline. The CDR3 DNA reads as TGTGCCAGCAGCCCCCCCGGACTAGCGGACTACTACAATGAGCAGTTCTTC. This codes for CASSPPGLADYYNEQFF.

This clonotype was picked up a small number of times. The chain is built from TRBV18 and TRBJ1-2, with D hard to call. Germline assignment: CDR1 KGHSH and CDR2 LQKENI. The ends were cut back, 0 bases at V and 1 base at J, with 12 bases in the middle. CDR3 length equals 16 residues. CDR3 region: CASSPPREADNYGYTF. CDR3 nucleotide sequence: TGTGCCAGCTCACCACCGAGGGAGGCTGATAACTATGGCTACACCTTC.

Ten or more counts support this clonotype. The CDR3 nucleotides are TGTGCCAGCAGCCAAGTGGGGGGGGCTCGGGACGAGCAGTACTTC. Translating gives CASSQVGGARDEQYF. The rearrangement joins TRBV3-1 to TRBJ2-7; possibly TRBD2 for D (7 bases). The CDR3 loop spans 15 amino acids. Germline CDR1 is LGHDT and CDR2 is YNNKEL (reference sequence). V lost 1 base and J 5 bases, leaving 15 bases between the germline ends.

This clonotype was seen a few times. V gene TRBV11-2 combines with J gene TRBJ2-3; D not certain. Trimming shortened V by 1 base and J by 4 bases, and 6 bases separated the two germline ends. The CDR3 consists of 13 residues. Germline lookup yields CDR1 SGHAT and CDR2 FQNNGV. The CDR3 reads CASSLGFADTQYF. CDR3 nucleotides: TGTGCCAGCAGCTTAGGATTCGCAGATACGCAGTATTTT.

CDR3 bases: TGTGCCAGCAAGCGAAGGCGGGGGACCTTCACAGATACGCAGTATTTT. Amino acid sequence: CASKRRRGTFTDTQYF. V and J are TRBV7-8 and TRBJ2-3; TRBD2 agrees at 7 bases. Germline V gene lookup returns CDR1 SGHVS and CDR2 FQNEAQ. Unmatched junction bases numbered 12, after V lost 7 bases and J lost 2 bases. This CDR3 contains 16 residues.

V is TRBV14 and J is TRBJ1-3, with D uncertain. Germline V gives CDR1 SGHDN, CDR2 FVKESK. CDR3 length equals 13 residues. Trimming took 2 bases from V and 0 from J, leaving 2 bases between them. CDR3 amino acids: CASSQNSGNTIYF. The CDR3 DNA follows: TGTGCCAGCAGCCAAAACTCTGGAAACACCATATATTTT.

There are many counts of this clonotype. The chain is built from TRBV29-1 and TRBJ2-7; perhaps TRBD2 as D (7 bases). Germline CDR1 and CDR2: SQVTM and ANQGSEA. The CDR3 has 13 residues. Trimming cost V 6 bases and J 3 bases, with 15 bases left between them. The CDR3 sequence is CSVGGARGYEQYF. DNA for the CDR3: TGCAGCGTAGGGGGGGCCAGGGGCTACGAGCAGTACTTC.

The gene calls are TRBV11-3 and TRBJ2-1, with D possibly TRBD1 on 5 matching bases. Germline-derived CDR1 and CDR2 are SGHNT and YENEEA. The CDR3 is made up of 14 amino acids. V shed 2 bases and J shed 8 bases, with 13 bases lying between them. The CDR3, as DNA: TGTGCCAGCAGCTTAAGGGGTCTATTGGATGAGCAGTTCTTC. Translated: CASSLRGLLDEQFF.

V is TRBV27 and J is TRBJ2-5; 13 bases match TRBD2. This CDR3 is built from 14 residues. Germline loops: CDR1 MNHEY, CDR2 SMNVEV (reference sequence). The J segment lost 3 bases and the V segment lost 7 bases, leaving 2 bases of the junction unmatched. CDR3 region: CASMGLAGKETQYF. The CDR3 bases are TGTGCCAGCATGGGACTAGCGGGGAAAGAGACCCAGTACTTC.

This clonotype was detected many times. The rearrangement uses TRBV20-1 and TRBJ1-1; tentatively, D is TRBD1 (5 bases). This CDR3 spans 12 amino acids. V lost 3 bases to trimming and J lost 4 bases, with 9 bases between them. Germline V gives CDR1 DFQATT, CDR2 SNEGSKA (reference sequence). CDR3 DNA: TGCAGTGCTAGTCCAGGGTCCACTGAAGCTTTCTTT. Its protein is CSASPGSTEAFF.

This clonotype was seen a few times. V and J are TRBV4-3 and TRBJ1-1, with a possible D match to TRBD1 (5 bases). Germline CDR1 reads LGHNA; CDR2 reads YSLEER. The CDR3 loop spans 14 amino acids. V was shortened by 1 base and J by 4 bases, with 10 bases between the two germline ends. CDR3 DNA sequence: TGCGCCAGCAGCCAAGTCGGGGGTATCACTGAAGCTTTCTTT. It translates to CASSQVGGITEAFF.

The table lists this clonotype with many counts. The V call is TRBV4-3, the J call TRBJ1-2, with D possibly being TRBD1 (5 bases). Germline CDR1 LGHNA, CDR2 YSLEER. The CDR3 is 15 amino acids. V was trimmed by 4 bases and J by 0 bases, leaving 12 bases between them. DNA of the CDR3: TGCGCCAGCAGCCCCATCCCGACAGCTAACTATGGCTACACCTTC. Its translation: CASSPIPTANYGYTF.

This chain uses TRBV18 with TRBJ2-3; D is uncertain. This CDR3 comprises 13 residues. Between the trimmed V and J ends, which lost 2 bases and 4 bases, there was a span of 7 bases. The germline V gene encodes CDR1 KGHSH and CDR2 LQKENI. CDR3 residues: CASSPYAADTQYF. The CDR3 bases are TGTGCCAGCTCACCATACGCCGCAGATACGCAGTATTTT.

CDR3 sequence (DNA): TGTGCCAGCAGTTCCTATAGTGGGGAGCAGTACTTC. This translates into CASSSYSGEQYF. The chain couples TRBV6-5 to TRBJ2-7; D unresolved. Germline values: CDR1 MNHEY, CDR2 SVGAGI. The V end was cut by 4 bases, the J end by 7 bases, with 11 bases between. The CDR3 sequence is 12 residues long.

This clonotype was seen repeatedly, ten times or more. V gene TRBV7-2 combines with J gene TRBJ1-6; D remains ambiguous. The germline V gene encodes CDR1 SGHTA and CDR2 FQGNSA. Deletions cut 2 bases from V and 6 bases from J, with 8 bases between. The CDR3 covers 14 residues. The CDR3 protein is CASSLKGTNSPLHF. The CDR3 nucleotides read TGTGCCAGCAGCTTAAAGGGTACTAATTCACCCCTCCACTTT.

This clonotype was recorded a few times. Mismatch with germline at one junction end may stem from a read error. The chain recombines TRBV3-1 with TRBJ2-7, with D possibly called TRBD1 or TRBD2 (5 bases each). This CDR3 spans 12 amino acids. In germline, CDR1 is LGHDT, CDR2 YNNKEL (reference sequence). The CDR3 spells CASSPLGDERYF. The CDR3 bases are TGTGCCAGCAGCCCGTTGGGGGACGAGCGGTACTTC.

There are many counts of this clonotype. The CDR3 region is CASSPGGLGEQYF. The CDR3 DNA sequence: TGTGCCAGCAGCCCCGGCGGCCTCGGCGAGCAGTACTTC. The chain combines TRBV3-1 with TRBJ2-7; no clear D. V was trimmed by 4 bases and J by 6 bases, leaving 13 bases between them. CDR1 is LGHDT and CDR2 is YNNKEL in the germline V gene (reference sequence). This CDR3 comprises 13 residues.

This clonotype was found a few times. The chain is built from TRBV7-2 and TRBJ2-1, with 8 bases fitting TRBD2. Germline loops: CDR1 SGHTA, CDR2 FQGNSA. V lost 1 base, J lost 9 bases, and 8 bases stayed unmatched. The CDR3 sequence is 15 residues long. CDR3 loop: CASSLGTSSSGEQFF. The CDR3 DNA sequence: TGTGCCAGCAGCTTAGGGACTAGCTCTTCAGGTGAGCAGTTCTTC.

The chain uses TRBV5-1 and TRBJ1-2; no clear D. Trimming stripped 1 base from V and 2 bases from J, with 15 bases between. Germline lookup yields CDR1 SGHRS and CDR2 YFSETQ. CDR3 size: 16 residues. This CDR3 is CASSLTRPMSNYGYTF. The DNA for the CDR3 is TGCGCCAGCAGCTTGACGAGGCCGATGTCAAACTATGGCTACACCTTC.

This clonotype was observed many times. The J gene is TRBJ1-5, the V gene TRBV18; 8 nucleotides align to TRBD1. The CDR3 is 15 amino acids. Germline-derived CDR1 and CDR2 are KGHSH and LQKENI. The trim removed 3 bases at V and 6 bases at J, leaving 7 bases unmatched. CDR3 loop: CASSPTGVGVQPQHF. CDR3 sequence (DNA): TGTGCCAGCTCACCGACAGGGGTAGGGGTTCAGCCCCAGCATTTT.

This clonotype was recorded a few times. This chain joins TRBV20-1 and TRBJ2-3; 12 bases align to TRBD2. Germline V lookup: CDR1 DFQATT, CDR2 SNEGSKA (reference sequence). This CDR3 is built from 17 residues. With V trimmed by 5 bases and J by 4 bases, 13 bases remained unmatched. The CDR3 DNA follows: TGCAGTGCTCCTCCTAGCGGGAGGGCCGGAGGTTCAGATACGCAGTATTTT. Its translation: CSAPPSGRAGGSDTQYF.

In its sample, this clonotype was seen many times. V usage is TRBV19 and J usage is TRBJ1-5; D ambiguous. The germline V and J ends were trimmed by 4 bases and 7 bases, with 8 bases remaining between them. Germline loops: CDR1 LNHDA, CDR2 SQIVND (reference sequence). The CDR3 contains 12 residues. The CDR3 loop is CASSSLGQPQHF. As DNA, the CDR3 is TGTGCCAGTAGTAGTCTGGGACAGCCCCAGCATTTT.

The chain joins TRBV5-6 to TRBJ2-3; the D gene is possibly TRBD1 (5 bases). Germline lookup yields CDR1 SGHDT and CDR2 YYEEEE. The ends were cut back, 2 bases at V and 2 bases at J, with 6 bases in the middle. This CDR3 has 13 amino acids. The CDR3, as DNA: TGTGCCAGCAGCTTTGGACACACAGATACGCAGTATTTT. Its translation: CASSFGHTDTQYF.